What follows are 18 T cell receptor beta chains derived from one specimen sequenced in a study of neoadjuvant anti-PD-1 for oral cavity cancer. Libraries were prepared by immunoSEQ multiplex PCR; TCRdb keeps only in-frame clonotypes and omits some of them. The sample holds roughly 67,000 clones; about four fifths are singletons and the top ten take less than 4%. The source material was PBMCs, sampled before nivolumab (anti-PD-1) treatment. Receptor source: a person aged 40 to 85 with oral cavity squamous cell carcinoma.

The V gene is TRBV5-1, the J gene TRBJ1-1; D gene ambiguous. The CDR3 totals 15 residues. V dropped 1 base and J dropped 3 bases, with 13 bases sitting between them. From germline, CDR1 is SGHRS and CDR2 YFSETQ. CDR3 loop: CASSLLRVGDTEAFF. The CDR3, as DNA: TGCGCCAGCAGCTTGTTACGGGTGGGTGACACTGAAGCTTTCTTT.

This chain uses TRBV21-1 with TRBJ1-2. TRBV21-1 is shown as a pseudogene. CDR3 length: 15 residues. The CDR3 is CASSKMGGQNYGYTF. The CDR3 bases are TGTGCCAGCAGCAAAATGGGAGGACAGAACTATGGCTACACCTTC.

The V call is TRBV5-1, the J call TRBJ2-7; 10 bases are shared with TRBD1. There are 13 residues in the CDR3. The V gene's germline CDR1 is SGHRS and CDR2 YFSETQ. The V gene end was trimmed by 4 bases and the J gene end by 4 bases; junction bases not matched to a gene: 2. CDR3 region: CASSRDRGYEQYF. CDR3 DNA sequence: TGCGCCAGCAGCCGGGACAGGGGTTACGAGCAGTACTTC.

The chain links TRBV6-1 to TRBJ1-5; D gene uncertain. Germline CDR1 MNHNS, CDR2 SASEGT. This CDR3 has 15 amino acids. Deletions cut 7 bases from V and 2 bases from J, with 15 bases between. The CDR3 nucleotides are TGTGCCAGCAAAGGCGGGGAAGCGGGCAATCAGCCCCAGCATTTT. Translating gives CASKGGEAGNQPQHF.

J is TRBJ2-3 and V is TRBV9; possibly TRBD2 for D (6 bases). Between the trimmed V and J ends, which lost 4 bases and 3 bases, there was a span of 12 bases. Germline assignment: CDR1 SGDLS and CDR2 YYNGEE. The CDR3 has 14 residues. This CDR3 is CASSPVGGTDTQYF. CDR3 nucleotides: TGTGCCAGCAGCCCAGTCGGGGGTACAGATACGCAGTATTTT.

This chain connects TRBV6-5 to TRBJ2-5; 7 bases match TRBD2. The CDR3 loop spans 15 amino acids. V dropped 5 bases and J dropped 4; count of bases not matched to a gene: 10. Germline CDR1 and CDR2: MNHEY and SVGAGI. As DNA, the CDR3 is TGTGCCAGCAGTCGGGGTGGAGGGGAGGGAGAGACCCAGTACTTC. This translates into CASSRGGGEGETQYF.

J is TRBJ1-2 and V is TRBV30; 12 nucleotides match TRBD1. CDR3 length: 13 residues. Germline-derived CDR1 and CDR2 are GTSNPN and SVGIG (reference sequence). Trimming removed 8 bases from V and 7 bases from J; junction bases left unmatched: 8. CDR3 loop: CAHKGQGAGGYTF. The CDR3 nucleotides read TGTGCCCACAAGGGACAGGGGGCCGGTGGCTACACCTTC.

This clone came up a few times. The chain uses TRBV7-8 and TRBJ1-2; D uncertain. This CDR3 has 15 amino acids. The germline V gene encodes CDR1 SGHVS and CDR2 FQNEAQ. Trimming removed 0 bases at V and 5 bases at J, with 13 bases between. Here the CDR3 DNA reads TGTGCCAGCAGCTTAGCGCTTTTGGGGAGGTATGGCTACACCTTC. This codes for CASSLALLGRYGYTF. Drawing the rest from reference TRBV7-8 and TRBJ1-2, the complete variable domain is GAGVSQSPRYKVAKRGQDVALRCDPISGHVSLFWYQQALGQGPEFLTYFQNEAQLDKSGLPSDRFFAERPEGSVSTLKIQRTQQEDSAVYLCASSLALLGRYGYTFGSGTRLTVV.

With respect to this clone: Other DNA sequences from this sample encode an identical CDR3 as well. V usage is TRBV19 and J usage is TRBJ2-3; 15 bases line up with TRBD2. Germline V lookup: CDR1 LNHDA, CDR2 SQIVND (reference sequence). Unmatched junction bases numbered 6, after V lost 4 bases and J lost 4 bases. The length of the CDR3 is 17 residues. CDR3 sequence: CASSTPGLAGGADTQYF. The CDR3 bases are TGTGCCAGTAGTACGCCGGGACTAGCGGGGGGTGCAGATACGCAGTATTTT. Complete variable domain (other parts from reference TRBV19 and TRBJ2-3): DGGITQSPKYLFRKEGQNVTLSCEQNLNHDAMYWYRQDPGQGLRLIYYSQIVNDFQKGDIAEGYSVSREKKESFPLTVTSAQKNPTAFYLCASSTPGLAGGADTQYFGPGTRLTVL.

This chain uses TRBV14 with TRBJ1-1; the D is unclear. CDR3 length equals 13 residues. Trimming took off 1 base at V and 6 bases at J, with 9 bases between the two ends. CDR1 is SGHDN and CDR2 is FVKESK in the germline V gene. The CDR3 DNA reads as TGTGCCAGCAGCCAAGCCGAGGGATCTGAAGCTTTCTTT. Translation: CASSQAEGSEAFF.

The chain is built from TRBV4-1 and TRBJ2-1; a weak D match, TRBD2 (5 bases). The CDR3 loop spans 13 amino acids. Germline-derived CDR1 and CDR2 are MGHRA and YSYEKL. V was trimmed by 2 bases and J by 10 bases, leaving 12 bases between them. CDR3 in DNA: TGCGCCAGCAGCCAACAACGGGAAAGGGAGCAGTTCTTC. As protein: CASSQQREREQFF.

The chain links TRBV19 to TRBJ1-5, with 7 positions matching TRBD1. The V gene end was trimmed by 6 bases and the J gene end by 5 bases; junction bases not matched to a gene: 13. The CDR3 totals 16 residues. Germline assignment: CDR1 LNHDA and CDR2 SQIVND (reference sequence). CDR3 sequence (DNA): TGTGCCAGTAGGCTAAGGACTACAGGGGAGCATCAGCCCCAGCATTTT. Translating it yields CASRLRTTGEHQPQHF.

The chain joins TRBV19 to TRBJ2-3, with TRBD2 matching over 11 bases. CDR1 and CDR2 (germline): LNHDA, SQIVND (reference sequence). CDR3 size: 16 residues. Trimming took 5 bases from V and 3 from J; bases not matched to a gene: 7. CDR3 sequence (DNA): TGTGCCAGTAGTTGGTCTAGCGGGAGGACTACAGATACGCAGTATTTT. Translating it yields CASSWSSGRTTDTQYF.

The V and J genes are TRBV12-5 and TRBJ2-7, with D unclear. CDR1 LGHNT and CDR2 FRNRAP come from the germline V gene. The V end lost 7 bases, the J end lost 5 bases, and 15 bases lay between the germline ends. The CDR3 runs to 13 residues. The CDR3 sequence is CASALLRSHEQYF. The DNA of the CDR3 is TGTGCTAGTGCTCTTTTAAGAAGCCACGAGCAGTACTTC.

This chain links TRBV30 with TRBJ1-2; tentatively, D is TRBD1 (6 bases). With 0 bases removed from V and 8 bases from J, the gap between germline ends came to 13 bases. The germline V gene encodes CDR1 GTSNPN and CDR2 SVGIG (reference sequence). This CDR3 has 13 amino acids. In DNA, the CDR3 is TGTGCCTGGAGTGTAACGGGGGCCTGGGGCTACACCTTC. This encodes CAWSVTGAWGYTF.

The CDR3 coding sequence is TGTGCCAGCAGCGTCGGGACAGGGCACAATGAGCAGTTCTTC. Protein: CASSVGTGHNEQFF. The chain has TRBV9 and TRBJ2-1; 9 bases are a match to TRBD1. Germline loops: CDR1 SGDLS, CDR2 YYNGEE. The V segment lost 2 bases and the J segment 5 bases; nucleotides outside the gene matches: 2. This CDR3 is 14 amino acids long.

CDR3 region: CASSLYGARGTEAFF. Here the CDR3 DNA reads TGCGCCAGCAGCTTGTATGGGGCCAGGGGCACTGAAGCTTTCTTT. The rearrangement links TRBV5-1 to TRBJ1-1, with D possibly being TRBD1 (6 bases). Trimming stripped 1 base from V and 4 bases from J, with 14 bases between. This CDR3 region has 15 residues. Germline loops: CDR1 SGHRS, CDR2 YFSETQ.

The rearrangement joins TRBV7-3 to TRBJ1-2; TRBD1 matches 8 bases. The V and J ends lost 4 bases and 5 bases, in that order; junction bases with no gene match: 12. Germline CDR1 is SGHTA and CDR2 is FQGTGA. This CDR3 contains 16 residues. CDR3: CASSSDRGTGPYGYTF. The CDR3 DNA follows: TGTGCCAGCAGCTCGGACCGCGGGACAGGACCATATGGCTACACCTTC.